This section outlines one T cell receptor beta chain sequence together with its context. This specimen belongs to a study of blood T cells in healthy people across ages. The CDR3 has 15 residues. Between the trimmed V and J ends, which lost 5 bases and 8 bases, there was a span of 19 bases. From germline, CDR1 is DFQATT and CDR2 SNEGSKA (reference sequence). The second PCR ran roughly 7 to 12 cycles with a sample-barcoded 5' primer and J-beta primers. Via MiXCR, TCRdb re-called the 5' RACE reads, giving one row per CDR3 protein. The sample includes approximately 690,000 distinct CDR3 sequences, around 41% of them seen just once. Approximately 9.2 milliliters was the volume of peripheral blood drawn from each donor. In each sample, at least 7 million PBMCs were isolated.

Sequenced input: blood. The J gene is TRBJ1-6, the V gene TRBV20-1; D unresolved. The sequence was obtained from an older man in good health. The CDR3 DNA reads as TGCAGTGCTTCCTCGACATCGGATTACTATTCACCCCTCCACTTT. The encoded protein is CSASSTSDYYSPLHF.